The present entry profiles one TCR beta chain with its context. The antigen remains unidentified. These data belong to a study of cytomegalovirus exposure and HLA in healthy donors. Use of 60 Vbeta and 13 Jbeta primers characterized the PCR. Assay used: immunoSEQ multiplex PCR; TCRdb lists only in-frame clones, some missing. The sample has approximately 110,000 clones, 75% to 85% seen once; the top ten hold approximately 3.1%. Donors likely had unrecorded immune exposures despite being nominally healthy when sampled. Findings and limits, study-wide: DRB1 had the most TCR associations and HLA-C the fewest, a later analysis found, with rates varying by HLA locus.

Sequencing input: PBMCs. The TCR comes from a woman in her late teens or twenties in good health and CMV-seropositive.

The CDR3 spells CASSSSGQETQYF. For the CDR3, the DNA is TGTGCCAGCAGCTCCTCGGGTCAAGAGACCCAGTACTTC. This chain links TRBV7-9 with TRBJ2-5; D remains unclear. Trimming cost V 4 bases and J 2 bases, with 8 bases left between them. The V gene's germline CDR1 is SEHNR and CDR2 FQNEAQ (reference sequence). CDR3 size: 13 residues.